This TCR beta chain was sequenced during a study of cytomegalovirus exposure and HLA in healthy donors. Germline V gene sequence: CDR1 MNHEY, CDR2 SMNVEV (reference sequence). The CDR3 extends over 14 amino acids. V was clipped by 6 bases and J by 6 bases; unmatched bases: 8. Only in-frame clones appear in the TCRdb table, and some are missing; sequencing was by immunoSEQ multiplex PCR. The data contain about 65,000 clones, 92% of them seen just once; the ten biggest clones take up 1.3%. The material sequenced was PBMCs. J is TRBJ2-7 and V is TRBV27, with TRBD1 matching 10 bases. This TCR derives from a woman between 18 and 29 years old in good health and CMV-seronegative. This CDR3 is CASRFRDRGSEQYF. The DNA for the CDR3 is TGTGCCAGCAGATTCCGGGACAGGGGTTCCGAGCAGTACTTC.